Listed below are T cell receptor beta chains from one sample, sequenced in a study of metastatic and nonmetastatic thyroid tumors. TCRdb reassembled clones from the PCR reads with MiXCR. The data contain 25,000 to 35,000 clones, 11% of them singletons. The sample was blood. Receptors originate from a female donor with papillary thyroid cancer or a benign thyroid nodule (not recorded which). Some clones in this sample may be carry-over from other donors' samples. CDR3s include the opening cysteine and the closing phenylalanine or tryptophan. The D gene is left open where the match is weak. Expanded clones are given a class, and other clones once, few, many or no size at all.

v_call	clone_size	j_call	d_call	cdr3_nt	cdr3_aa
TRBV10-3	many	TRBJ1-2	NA	TGTGCCATCAGTGAGGGCAGGGGCCTCTATGGCTACACCTTC	CAISEGRGLYGYTF
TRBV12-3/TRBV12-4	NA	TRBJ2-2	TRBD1	TGTGCCAGCAGTTTGTCAGGGGGCACCGGGGAGCTGTTTTTT	CASSLSGGTGELFF
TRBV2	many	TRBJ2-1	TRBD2	TGTGCCGGGTGCCAGGCGGGAGGGCCGCGGAATGAGCAGTTCTTC	CAGCQAGGPRNEQFF
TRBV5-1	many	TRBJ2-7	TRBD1	TGCGCCAGCAGGCCCGGGACAGGGGACTTGCAGTACTTC	CASRPGTGDLQYF
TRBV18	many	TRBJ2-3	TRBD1	TGTGCCAGCTCACTGGGACAGGGGAGTAGCACAGATACGCAGTATTTT	CASSLGQGSSTDTQYF
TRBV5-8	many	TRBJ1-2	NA	TGTGCCAGCAGCTTGAGGGGAGTAGACTATGGCTACACCTTC	CASSLRGVDYGYTF
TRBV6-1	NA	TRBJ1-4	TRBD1	TGTGCCAGCAGTCCCCGGGACAGGGGCGAAAAACTGTTTTTT	CASSPRDRGEKLFF
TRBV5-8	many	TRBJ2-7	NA	TGTGCCAGCAGCTTTTATGCGGCAGGGGCCTACGAGCAGTACTTC	CASSFYAAGAYEQYF
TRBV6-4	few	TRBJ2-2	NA	TGTGCCAGCAGTGACAAGAGCGCTGACACCGGGGAGCTGTTTTTT	CASSDKSADTGELFF
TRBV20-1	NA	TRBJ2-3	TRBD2	TGCAGTGCTAGAGATCCGGGGAGGGATCGTACGCAGTATTTT	CSARDPGRDRTQYF
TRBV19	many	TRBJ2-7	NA	TGTGCCAGTAGTTTAAAGTCTGGCGGGACCGAGCAGTACTTC	CASSLKSGGTEQYF
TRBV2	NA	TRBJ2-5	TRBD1	TGTGCCAGTTCCGGGACAGGGGGCGCGGAGACCCAGTACTTC	CASSGTGGAETQYF
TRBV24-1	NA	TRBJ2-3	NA	TGTGCCACCAGTGTCCGGCGCACAGGTACGCAGTATTTT	CATSVRRTGTQYF
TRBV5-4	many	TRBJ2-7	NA	TGTGCCAGCAGCTTCAGAGGATCGGACGAGCAGTACTTC	CASSFRGSDEQYF
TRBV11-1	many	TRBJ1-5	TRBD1	TGTGCCAGCAGCCGAGCGGGACAGGGGGCCGGCAATCAGCCCCAGCATTTT	CASSRAGQGAGNQPQHF
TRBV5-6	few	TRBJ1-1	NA	TGTGCCAGCAGCTTGTATAGGAACACTGAAGCTTTCTTT	CASSLYRNTEAFF
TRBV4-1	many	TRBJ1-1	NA	TGCGCCAGCAGCCGAGTAGAGGGCGCTGACACTGAAGCTTTCTTT	CASSRVEGADTEAFF
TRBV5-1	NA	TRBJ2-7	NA	TGCGCCAGCAGCTTGCCAGGGAGTGGAGGGGGATTCTCCTACGAGCAGTACTTC	CASSLPGSGGGFSYEQYF
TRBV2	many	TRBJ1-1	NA	TGTGCCAGCAGGAATTCGGCGAACACTGAAGCTTTCTTT	CASRNSANTEAFF
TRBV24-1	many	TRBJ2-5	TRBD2	TGTGCCACCAGTGAACATCCCACAGCGGGACACCAAGAGACCCAGTACTTC	CATSEHPTAGHQETQYF
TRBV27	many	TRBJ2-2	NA	TGTGCCGGAAGGACAGCCGCGAACACCGGGGAGCTGTTTTTT	CAGRTAANTGELFF
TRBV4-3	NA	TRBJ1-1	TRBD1	TGCGCCAGAAGCCAAGTAAGAGGGGGCCCTGTTGGGTACACTGAAGCTTTCTTT	CARSQVRGGPVGYTEAFF
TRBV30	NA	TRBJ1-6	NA	TGTGCCTGGCGGCCTGATGGAAACTCACCCCTCCACTTT	CAWRPDGNSPLHF